Listed here are 22 T cell receptor beta chains from one sample, sequenced in a study of T cell changes during pregnancy in multiple sclerosis (dated by TCRdb to 2018 to 2020). The library relied on the immunoSEQ multiplex PCR assay. The table comes from immuneACCESS by way of TCRdb, which keeps in-frame sequences with V and J called. Part of the clones is missing from these tables; in studies checked, under half for an unresolved V gene and the rest for unknown reasons. This sample comprises just under 70,000 clones, more than 80% of them detected only once. Roughly 0.8% of the sample lies in the top ten. The sample in question was peripheral blood, obtained in the second trimester of pregnancy. The receptors come from a female donor with multiple sclerosis, enrolled in a pregnancy study.

The V and J genes are TRBV4-1 and TRBJ2-5; 16 bases line up with TRBD2. The CDR3 consists of 17 residues. Germline assignment: CDR1 MGHRA and CDR2 YSYEKL. V was pared by 4 bases and J by 5 bases, with 7 bases of the junction left unmatched. The CDR3 coding sequence is TGCGCCAGCAGCCGGGGACTAGCGGGGGGGCCCGATGAGACCCAGTACTTC. Its protein is CASSRGLAGGPDETQYF.

The chain employs TRBV10-3 and TRBJ2-1; possible D gene TRBD2, 5 bases. CDR3 length: 16 residues. CDR1 ENHRY and CDR2 SYGVKD come from the germline V gene. Trimming removed 2 bases at V and 7 bases at J, with 18 bases between. Here the CDR3 DNA reads TGTGCCATCAGTGAGGTTCGGGCAACCACTAGGAATGAGCAGTTCTTC. Amino acid sequence: CAISEVRATTRNEQFF.

The V call is TRBV5-1, the J call TRBJ2-5; 10 positions agree with TRBD1. The CDR3 is 15 amino acids. Germline assignment: CDR1 SGHRS and CDR2 YFSETQ. V was pared by 6 bases and J by 1 base, with 6 bases of the junction left unmatched. The CDR3 region is CASKQGTGVQETQYF. In DNA form, the CDR3 reads TGCGCCAGCAAGCAAGGGACAGGGGTCCAAGAGACCCAGTACTTC.

The chain employs TRBV6-5 and TRBJ1-1, with D hard to call. The V end lost 7 bases, the J end lost 0 bases, and 9 bases lay between the germline ends. Germline CDR1 and CDR2: MNHEY and SVGAGI. The CDR3 has 13 amino acids. The CDR3 region is CASTKSLNTEAFF. Here the CDR3 DNA reads TGTGCCAGCACCAAAAGCTTGAACACTGAAGCTTTCTTT.

This clone was recorded once. V and J are TRBV2 and TRBJ2-1; possible D gene TRBD1, 6 bases. This CDR3 contains 15 residues. Germline V gene data show CDR1 as SNHLY and CDR2 as FYNNEI. With 7 bases removed from V and 7 bases from J, the gap between germline ends came to 20 bases. As DNA, the CDR3 is TGTGCCAGCATATTCGTGTCAGGGGTGGGGAATGAGCAGTTCTTC. Its protein product is CASIFVSGVGNEQFF.

V and J are TRBV19 and TRBJ2-3; 11 bases fit TRBD1. The germline V gene encodes CDR1 LNHDA and CDR2 SQIVND (reference sequence). Losses at the gene ends were 5 bases for V and 2 bases for J; bases not matched to a gene: 6. The CDR3 contains 16 residues. CDR3 nucleotides: TGTGCCAGTAGTCCTTGGACAGGGGGCCCCACAGATACGCAGTATTTT. This sequence encodes CASSPWTGGPTDTQYF.

The chain couples TRBV7-2 to TRBJ1-1, with 7 bases identical to TRBD1. CDR1 is SGHTA and CDR2 is FQGNSA in the germline V gene. The CDR3 loop spans 13 amino acids. V shed 5 bases, J shed 5 bases, and the junction held 5 bases outside the gene matches. The CDR3, as DNA: TGTGCCAGCAGCCTACAGGGGAATACTGAAGCTTTCTTT. This codes for CASSLQGNTEAFF.

The V and J genes are TRBV19 and TRBJ2-1, with D maybe TRBD2 (7 bases). In germline, CDR1 is LNHDA, CDR2 SQIVND (reference sequence). The CDR3 runs 19 residues. Trimming shortened V by 6 bases and J by 1 base, and 25 bases separated the two germline ends. As DNA, the CDR3 is TGTGCCAGTAGCAGACGGGGGGCCCCCCTGCTCGAGTCCTACAATGAGCAGTTCTTC. Translating gives CASSRRGAPLLESYNEQFF.

V and J are TRBV7-3 and TRBJ2-1; 8 bases match TRBD2. From germline, CDR1 is SGHTA and CDR2 FQGTGA. The V gene end was trimmed by 4 bases and the J gene end by 8 bases; junction bases not matched to a gene: 10. CDR3 length equals 15 residues. The CDR3 coding sequence is TGTGCCAGCAGCTATTTGGGGCTAGCGGGCGATGAGCAGTTCTTC. This codes for CASSYLGLAGDEQFF.

This clone was found once. The chain recombines TRBV6-5 with TRBJ2-5; D perhaps matches TRBD2 (6 bases). V lost 5 bases to trimming and J lost 1 base, with 8 bases between them. CDR1 is MNHEY, CDR2 SVGAGI, per germline. CDR3 length equals 13 residues. The CDR3 protein is CASSDGGQETQYF. The CDR3 nucleotides are TGTGCCAGCAGTGACGGGGGCCAAGAGACCCAGTACTTC.

This chain uses TRBV6-6 with TRBJ1-1; D unresolved. Per the germline V gene, CDR1 is MNHNY and CDR2 is SVGAGI (reference sequence). V was pared by 2 bases and J by 8 bases, with 9 bases between. The CDR3 is 12 amino acids. The CDR3 sequence: CASSYHNVEAFF. The CDR3 bases are TGTGCCAGCAGTTACCACAACGTGGAAGCTTTCTTT.

The V call is TRBV10-3, the J call TRBJ1-2; TRBD1 might be the D (5 bases). There are 13 residues in the CDR3. V shed 10 bases and J shed 2 bases, with 14 bases lying between them. Germline CDR1 ENHRY, CDR2 SYGVKD. CDR3 protein: CASRQRENYGYTF. CDR3 in DNA: TGTGCCAGCCGACAGAGAGAAAACTATGGCTACACCTTC.

The chain is built from TRBV7-8 and TRBJ1-2; D ambiguous. Germline V lookup: CDR1 SGHVS, CDR2 FQNEAQ. With 3 bases removed from V and 4 bases from J, the gap between germline ends came to 9 bases. The CDR3 spans 13 residues. CDR3 sequence reads: CASSFETLYGYTF. The CDR3 DNA is TGTGCCAGCAGCTTCGAAACTCTCTATGGCTACACCTTC.

The chain couples TRBV30 to TRBJ1-4; D gene unclear. CDR3 length: 14 amino acids. The germline CDR1 and CDR2 sequences are GTSNPN and SVGIG (reference sequence). V lost 3 bases, J lost 4 bases, and 12 bases lay in between. CDR3 nucleotide sequence: TGTGCCTGGAGCCGGGTCCTAAGTAATGAAAAACTGTTTTTT. Translation: CAWSRVLSNEKLFF.

V gene TRBV6-5 combines with J gene TRBJ1-3, with D possibly TRBD1 on 5 matching bases. The CDR3 totals 14 residues. V lost 5 bases to trimming and J lost 0 bases, with 8 bases between them. From germline, CDR1 is MNHEY and CDR2 SVGAGI. CDR3 sequence reads: CASSRGGSGNTIYF. CDR3 DNA sequence: TGTGCCAGCAGTCGGGGGGGCTCTGGAAACACCATATATTTT.

The V gene is TRBV6-4, the J gene TRBJ1-1, with a possible D match to TRBD1 (6 bases). Trimming left V 6 bases short and J 3 bases short, with 14 bases between. The CDR3 has 14 residues. CDR1 and CDR2 (germline): MRHNA, SNTAGT. CDR3 amino acids: CASRPREGDTEAFF. DNA for the CDR3: TGTGCCAGCAGGCCCCGGGAGGGGGACACTGAAGCTTTCTTT.

This rearrangement joins TRBV6-1 to TRBJ1-2; 7 bases map to TRBD1. Germline CDR1 is MNHNS and CDR2 is SASEGT. This CDR3 is built from 17 residues. Losses at the gene ends were 1 base for V and 0 bases for J; bases not matched to a gene: 8. DNA of the CDR3: TGTGCCAGCAGTGAAGGGCCAGGGGGGCTGGCTAACTATGGCTACACCTTC. It codes for CASSEGPGGLANYGYTF.

The chain links TRBV11-2 to TRBJ1-6, with a tentative D call TRBD1 (5 bases). Germline V gives CDR1 SGHAT, CDR2 FQNNGV. The germline V and J ends were trimmed by 3 bases and 11 bases, with 11 bases remaining between them. The length of the CDR3 is 13 residues. This chain's CDR3 is CASSFTGYPPLHF. CDR3 sequence (DNA): TGTGCCAGCAGCTTTACAGGTTATCCACCCCTCCACTTT.

This rearrangement joins TRBV6-6 to TRBJ1-5, with TRBD1 matching 8 bases. V was clipped by 7 bases and J by 2 bases; unmatched bases: 10. Germline assignment: CDR1 MNHNY and CDR2 SVGAGI (reference sequence). The CDR3 is made up of 16 amino acids. CDR3 loop: CASTLDRALGNQPQHF. CDR3 coding DNA: TGTGCCAGCACCCTGGACAGGGCCCTGGGCAATCAGCCCCAGCATTTT.

The chain recombines TRBV18 with TRBJ2-2; 7 nucleotides agree with TRBD1. V trimming: 5 bases; J trimming: 1 base; junction bases outside the gene matches: 13. The CDR3 consists of 18 residues. CDR1 and CDR2 (germline): KGHSH, LQKENI. The CDR3 protein is CASSSLPRQGMNTGELFF. The CDR3 nucleotides are TGTGCCAGCTCATCACTACCGCGACAGGGAATGAACACCGGGGAGCTGTTTTTT.

The rearrangement links TRBV9 to TRBJ1-1, with D possibly being TRBD1 (5 bases). The CDR3 spans 14 residues. The germline V gene encodes CDR1 SGDLS and CDR2 YYNGEE. The V end was cut by 0 bases, the J end by 8 bases, with 14 bases between. CDR3: CASSVARGAAEAFF. In nucleotides, the CDR3 is TGTGCCAGCAGCGTAGCAAGGGGTGCGGCCGAAGCTTTCTTT.

The chain uses TRBV18 and TRBJ2-3; the match to TRBD2 covers 10 bases. V trimming: 6 bases; J trimming: 0 bases; junction bases outside the gene matches: 15. This CDR3 is 19 amino acids long. Germline lookup yields CDR1 KGHSH and CDR2 LQKENI. The CDR3 nucleotides are TGTGCCAGCTCGCGATCCCGATCTAGCGGGGGAGCAAGCACAGATACGCAGTATTTT. It yields the protein CASSRSRSSGGASTDTQYF.